The clone carrying this T cell receptor (beta chain) was counted many times. Not a single patient had been given any form of treatment at any point before undergoing thyroid surgery. This entry comes from a study of metastatic and nonmetastatic thyroid tumors. TCRdb reprocessed the PCR reads via MiXCR. The sample consists of some 28,000 clones, roughly a quarter of them appearing once. The CDR3 spans 15 residues. Germline V lookup: CDR1 SGHVS, CDR2 FQNEAQ. V was pared by 4 bases and J by 4 bases, with 9 bases of the junction left unmatched. This clonotype was obtained from a female donor with papillary thyroid cancer or a benign thyroid nodule (not recorded which). Some clones in this sample may be carry-over from other donors' samples. The rearrangement links TRBV7-8 to TRBJ2-7; 8 nucleotides align to TRBD1. Sequenced: blood. The CDR3 sequence is CASSSGRDRRYEQYF. The CDR3 nucleotides are TGTGCCAGCAGCTCAGGCCGGGACAGGCGATACGAGCAGTACTTC. The full variable domain, its missing parts supplied by reference TRBV7-8 and TRBJ2-7, is GAGVSQSPRYKVAKRGQDVALRCDPISGHVSLFWYQQALGQGPEFLTYFQNEAQLDKSGLPSDRFFAERPEGSVSTLKIQRTQQEDSAVYLCASSSGRDRRYEQYFGPGTRLTVT.